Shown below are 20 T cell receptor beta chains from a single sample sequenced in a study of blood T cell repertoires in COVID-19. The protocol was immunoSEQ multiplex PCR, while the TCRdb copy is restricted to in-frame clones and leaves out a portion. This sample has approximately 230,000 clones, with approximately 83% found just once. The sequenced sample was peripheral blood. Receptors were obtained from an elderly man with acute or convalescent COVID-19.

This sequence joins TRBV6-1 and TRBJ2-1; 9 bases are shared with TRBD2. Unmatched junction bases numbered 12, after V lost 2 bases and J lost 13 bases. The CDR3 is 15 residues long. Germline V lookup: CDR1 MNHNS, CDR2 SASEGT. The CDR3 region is CASSETMGGRAPQFF. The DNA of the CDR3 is TGTGCCAGCAGTGAAACCATGGGCGGGAGGGCCCCCCAGTTCTTC.

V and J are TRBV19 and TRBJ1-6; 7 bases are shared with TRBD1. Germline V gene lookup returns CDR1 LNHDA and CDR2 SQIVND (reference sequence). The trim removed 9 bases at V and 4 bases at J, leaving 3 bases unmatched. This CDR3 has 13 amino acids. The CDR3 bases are TGTGCCAGCCAGACAGGGTATAATTCACCCCTCCACTTT. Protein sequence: CASQTGYNSPLHF.

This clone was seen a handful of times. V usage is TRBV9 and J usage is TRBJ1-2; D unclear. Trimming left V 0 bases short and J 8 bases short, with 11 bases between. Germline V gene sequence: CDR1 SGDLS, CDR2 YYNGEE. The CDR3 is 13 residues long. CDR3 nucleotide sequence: TGTGCCAGCAGCGTAGGGCAGGCGCTGGGCTACACCTTC. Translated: CASSVGQALGYTF.

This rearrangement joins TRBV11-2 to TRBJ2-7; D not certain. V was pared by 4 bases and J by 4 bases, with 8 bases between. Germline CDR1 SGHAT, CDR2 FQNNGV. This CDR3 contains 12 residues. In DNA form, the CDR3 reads TGTGCCAGCAGCTCTCGCGGTTACGAGCAGTACTTC. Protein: CASSSRGYEQYF.

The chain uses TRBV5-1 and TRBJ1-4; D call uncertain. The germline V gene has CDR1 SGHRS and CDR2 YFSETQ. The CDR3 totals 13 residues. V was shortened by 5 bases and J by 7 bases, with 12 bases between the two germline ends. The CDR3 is CASRNRAGEKLFF. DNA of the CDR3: TGCGCCAGCAGAAACCGGGCGGGTGAAAAACTGTTTTTT.

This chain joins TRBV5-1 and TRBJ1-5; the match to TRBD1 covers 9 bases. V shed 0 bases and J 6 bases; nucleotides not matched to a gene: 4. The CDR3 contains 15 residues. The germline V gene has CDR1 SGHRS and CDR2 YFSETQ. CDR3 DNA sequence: TGCGCCAGCAGCTTGGATGACAGGGGGACTCAGCCCCAGCATTTT. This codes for CASSLDDRGTQPQHF.

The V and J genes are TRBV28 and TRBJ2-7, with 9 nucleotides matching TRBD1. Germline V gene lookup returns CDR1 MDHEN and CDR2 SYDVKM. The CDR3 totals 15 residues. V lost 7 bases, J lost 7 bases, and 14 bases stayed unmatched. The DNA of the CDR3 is TGTGCCAGCACCTCAATCGGACAGGGGATAGGGGAGCAGTACTTC. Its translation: CASTSIGQGIGEQYF.

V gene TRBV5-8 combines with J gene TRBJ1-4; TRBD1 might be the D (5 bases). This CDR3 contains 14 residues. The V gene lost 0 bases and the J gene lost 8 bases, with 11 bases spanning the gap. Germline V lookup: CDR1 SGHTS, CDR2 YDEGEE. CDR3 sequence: CASSLGGVHEKLFF. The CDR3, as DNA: TGTGCCAGCAGCTTGGGGGGGGTACACGAAAAACTGTTTTTT.

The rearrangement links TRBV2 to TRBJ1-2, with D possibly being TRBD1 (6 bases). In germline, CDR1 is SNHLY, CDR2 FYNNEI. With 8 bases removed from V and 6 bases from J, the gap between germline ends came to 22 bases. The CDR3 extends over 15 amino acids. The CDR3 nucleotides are TGTGCCAGCCGACCTGGGGGGGCCGGAAAGAATGGCTACACCTTC. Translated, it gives CASRPGGAGKNGYTF.

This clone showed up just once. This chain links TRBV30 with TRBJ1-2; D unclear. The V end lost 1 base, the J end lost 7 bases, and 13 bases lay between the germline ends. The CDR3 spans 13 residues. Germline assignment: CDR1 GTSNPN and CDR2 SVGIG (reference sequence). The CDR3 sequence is CAWSANPSGGYTF. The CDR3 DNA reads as TGTGCCTGGAGTGCGAACCCATCGGGTGGCTACACCTTC.

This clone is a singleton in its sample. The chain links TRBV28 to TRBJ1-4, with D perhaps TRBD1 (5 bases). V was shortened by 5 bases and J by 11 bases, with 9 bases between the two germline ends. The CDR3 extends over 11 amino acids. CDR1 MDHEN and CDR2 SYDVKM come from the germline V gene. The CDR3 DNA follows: TGTGCCAGCAGTCTCAGGGATAAACTGTTTTTT. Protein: CASSLRDKLFF.

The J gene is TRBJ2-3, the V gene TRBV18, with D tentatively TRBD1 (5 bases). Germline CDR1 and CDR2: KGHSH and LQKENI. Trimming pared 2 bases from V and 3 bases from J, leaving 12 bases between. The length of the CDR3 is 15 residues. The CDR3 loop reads CASSPFTGRTDTQYF. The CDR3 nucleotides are TGTGCCAGCTCACCATTCACAGGAAGGACAGATACGCAGTATTTT.

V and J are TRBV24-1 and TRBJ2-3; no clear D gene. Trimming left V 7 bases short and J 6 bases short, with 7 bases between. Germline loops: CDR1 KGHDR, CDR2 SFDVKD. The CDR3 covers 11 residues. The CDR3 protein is CATRAGDTQYF. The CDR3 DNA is TGTGCCACCAGGGCCGGGGATACGCAGTATTTT.

CDR3: CASSSNGGAGYEQYF. CDR3 DNA sequence: TGTGCCAGCAGCTCCAACGGCGGGGCGGGCTACGAGCAGTACTTC. V and J are TRBV7-2 and TRBJ2-7; a weak D match, TRBD2 (6 bases). CDR3 length equals 15 residues. Germline CDR1 reads SGHTA; CDR2 reads FQGNSA. The V and J ends lost 4 bases and 3 bases respectively, with 16 bases between them.

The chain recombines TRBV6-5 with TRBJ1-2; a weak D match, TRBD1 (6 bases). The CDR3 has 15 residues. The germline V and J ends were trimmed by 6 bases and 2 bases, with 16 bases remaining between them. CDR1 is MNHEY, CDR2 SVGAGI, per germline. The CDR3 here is CASSYTPQGNYGYTF. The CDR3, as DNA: TGTGCCAGCAGCTATACTCCCCAGGGGAACTATGGCTACACCTTC.

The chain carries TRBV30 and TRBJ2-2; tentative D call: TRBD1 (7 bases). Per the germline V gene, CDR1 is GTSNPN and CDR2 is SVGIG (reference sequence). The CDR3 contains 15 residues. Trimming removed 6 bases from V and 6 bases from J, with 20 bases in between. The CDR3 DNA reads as TGTGCCTGCCGCGGGAAACAGGGGTTTTCCGGGGAGCTGTTTTTT. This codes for CACRGKQGFSGELFF. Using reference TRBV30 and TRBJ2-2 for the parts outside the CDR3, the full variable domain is SQTIHQWPATLVQPVGSPLSLECTVEGTSNPNLYWYRQAAGRGLQLLFYSVGIGQISSEVPQNLSASRPQDRQFILSSKKLLLSDSGFYLCACRGKQGFSGELFFGEGSRLTVL.

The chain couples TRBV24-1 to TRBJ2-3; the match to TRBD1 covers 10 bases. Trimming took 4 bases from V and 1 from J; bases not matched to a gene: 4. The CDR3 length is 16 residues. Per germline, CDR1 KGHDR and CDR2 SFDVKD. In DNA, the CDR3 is TGTGCCACCAGTGAACCGGGACAGGGGCGCACAGATACGCAGTATTTT. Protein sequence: CATSEPGQGRTDTQYF.

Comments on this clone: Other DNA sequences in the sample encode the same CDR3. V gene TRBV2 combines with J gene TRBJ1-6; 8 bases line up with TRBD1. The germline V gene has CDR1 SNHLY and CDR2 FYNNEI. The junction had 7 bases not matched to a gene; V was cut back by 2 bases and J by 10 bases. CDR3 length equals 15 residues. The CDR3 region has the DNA TGTGCCAGCAGTGAAAGGGCAGGGGGCGGATCACCCCTCCACTTT. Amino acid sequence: CASSERAGGGSPLHF.

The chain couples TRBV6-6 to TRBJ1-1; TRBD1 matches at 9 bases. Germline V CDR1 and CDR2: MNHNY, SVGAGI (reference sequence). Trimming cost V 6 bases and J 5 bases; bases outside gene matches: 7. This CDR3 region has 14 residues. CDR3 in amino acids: CASRGTGLTTEAFF. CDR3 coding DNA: TGTGCCAGCAGGGGGACAGGGTTAACGACTGAAGCTTTCTTT.

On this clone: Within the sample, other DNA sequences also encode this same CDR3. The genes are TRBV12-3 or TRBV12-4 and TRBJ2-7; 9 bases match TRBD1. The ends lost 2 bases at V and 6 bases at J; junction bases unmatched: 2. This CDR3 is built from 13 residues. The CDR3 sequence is CASSLRTGVEQYF. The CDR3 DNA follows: TGTGCCAGCAGTTTAAGGACAGGGGTCGAGCAGTACTTC.